Listed here are 18 T cell receptor beta chains from one sample, sequenced in a study of T-cell memory formation after mild COVID-19 listed by TCRdb under 2021. Library creation used 5' RACE. The reads were generated on an Illumina NovaSeq 6000. In TCRdb, the public reads were trimmed at Q25 with fastp and aligned with MiXCR, with productive beta chains retained. Each CDR3 protein appears once, grouped with its most common genes and DNA. This sample lists 120,000 or so distinct CDR3 sequences; 15% to 20% were detected once. The top ten hold 4.5% to 6.5% of the sample. Sequencing input: PBMCs or a T cell subset sorted from them (not recorded which). The receptors were gathered from a man between 18 and 29 years old who had mild COVID-19 (a few samples of this study predate the infection). The sample titles of this study are shuffled in the database, so cell type and time point are left out; the donor was told from shared clones.

This clonotype was counted a few times. The chain has TRBV3-1 and TRBJ2-7, with D possibly TRBD2 on 5 matching bases. The CDR3 covers 16 residues. Trimming pared 4 bases from V and 1 base from J, leaving 17 bases between. Germline CDR1 and CDR2: LGHDT and YNNKEL (reference sequence). The CDR3 nucleotides are TGTGCCAGCAGCCCCGGGGAGACTACTAATTCCTACGAGCAGTACTTC. It codes for CASSPGETTNSYEQYF.

In this sample, this clonotype turned up a few times. The CDR3 is CASSRTGGSAPLHF. CDR3 sequence (DNA): TGTGCCAGCAGCCGAACAGGGGGTTCTGCACCCCTCCACTTT. V usage is TRBV6-5 and J usage is TRBJ1-6, with TRBD1 identical over 8 bases. The V gene end was trimmed by 6 bases and the J gene end by 11 bases; junction bases not matched to a gene: 9. From germline, CDR1 is MNHEY and CDR2 SVGAGI. CDR3 length: 14 amino acids.

The chain joins TRBV12-3 or TRBV12-4 to TRBJ1-1; 7 nucleotides match TRBD1. The CDR3 runs 14 residues. V was clipped by 6 bases and J by 4 bases; unmatched bases: 8. The CDR3 sequence: CASSYRQGPTEAFF. The CDR3 DNA sequence: TGTGCCAGCAGCTACCGACAGGGACCCACTGAAGCTTTCTTT.

In its sample, this clonotype was seen once. The chain couples TRBV19 to TRBJ1-1, with D possibly TRBD1 on 6 matching bases. CDR1 is LNHDA and CDR2 is SQIVND in the germline V gene (reference sequence). Trimming left V 3 bases short and J 4 bases short, with 18 bases between. The CDR3 spans 16 residues. The CDR3 reads CASSIPRGGLGTEAFF. Here the CDR3 DNA reads TGTGCCAGTAGTATTCCGAGGGGGGGCCTTGGCACTGAAGCTTTCTTT.

Here the CDR3 reads CASSLSGDSYEQYF. CDR3 nucleotides: TGCGCCAGCAGCTTGTCAGGGGACTCCTACGAGCAGTACTTC. The rearrangement links TRBV5-1 to TRBJ2-7; weak D call: TRBD1 (6 bases). Deletions cut 1 base from V and 0 bases from J, with 8 bases between. From germline, CDR1 is SGHRS and CDR2 YFSETQ. The CDR3 consists of 14 residues.

The chain couples TRBV6-5 to TRBJ2-7, with D hard to call. V gave up 5 bases and J gave up 6 bases, with 14 bases separating them. The CDR3 runs to 13 residues. Germline assignment: CDR1 MNHEY and CDR2 SVGAGI. The CDR3 region has the DNA TGTGCCAGCAGTCCCCTGGTCTTGGGCGAGCAGTACTTC. Its protein is CASSPLVLGEQYF.

The rearrangement joins TRBV20-1 to TRBJ2-3, with TRBD2 matching over 9 bases. The CDR3 is 15 residues long. Germline V lookup: CDR1 DFQATT, CDR2 SNEGSKA (reference sequence). Trimming at V came to 3 bases and at J to 8 bases, leaving 12 bases not matched to a gene. CDR3 nucleotides: TGCAGTGCTAGTCTTGCCGCGGGGGGGGTCGTTACGCAGTATTTT. Translated, it gives CSASLAAGGVVTQYF.

This rearrangement joins TRBV29-1 to TRBJ2-2; D is possibly TRBD1 (6 bases). Trimming removed 3 bases from V and 2 bases from J, with 10 bases in between. Germline CDR1 and CDR2: SQVTM and ANQGSEA. CDR3 size: 14 residues. DNA of the CDR3: TGCAGCGTTGATGTACAGGGCAACACCGGGGAGCTGTTTTTT. It yields the protein CSVDVQGNTGELFF.

This clonotype was seen a handful of times. The gene calls are TRBV7-2 and TRBJ2-1; 8 bases map to TRBD2. Germline CDR1 SGHTA, CDR2 FQGNSA. The CDR3 consists of 15 residues. Trimming cost V 5 bases and J 9 bases; bases outside gene matches: 12. Here the CDR3 DNA reads TGTGCCAGCAGCATACTAGCCAGCGGGGGCAGTGAGCAGTTCTTC. Encoded protein: CASSILASGGSEQFF. The full variable domain, with the rest looked up from reference TRBV7-2 and TRBJ2-1, is GAGVSQSPSNKVTEKGKDVELRCDPISGHTALYWYRQSLGQGLEFLIYFQGNSAPDKSGLPSDRFSAERTGGSVSTLTIQRTQQEDSAVYLCASSILASGGSEQFFGPGTRLTVL.

The sample holds a few counts of this clonotype. The chain uses TRBV4-3 and TRBJ1-2; D is uncertain. V gave up 0 bases and J gave up 0 bases, with 2 bases separating them. CDR3 length equals 13 residues. Per germline, CDR1 LGHNA and CDR2 YSLEER. CDR3 nucleotide sequence: TGCGCCAGCAGCCAAGAACCTAACTATGGCTACACCTTC. Protein product: CASSQEPNYGYTF.

This clonotype occurred many times. The chain employs TRBV2 and TRBJ2-7; D remains ambiguous. Trimming took off 6 bases at V and 2 bases at J, with 11 bases between the two ends. This CDR3 contains 13 residues. Germline CDR1 reads SNHLY; CDR2 reads FYNNEI. The CDR3 sequence: CASSQTITYEQYV. CDR3 coding DNA: TGTGCCAGCAGCCAGACAATCACCTACGAGCAGTACGTC.

This chain connects TRBV12-3 or TRBV12-4 to TRBJ1-2; weak D call: TRBD1 (5 bases). V shed 5 bases and J shed 3 bases, with 13 bases lying between them. CDR3 length equals 14 residues. The CDR3 region is CASSNRTGYYGYTF. DNA for the CDR3: TGTGCCAGCAGTAACAGGACGGGTTACTATGGCTACACCTTC.

This clonotype was counted many times. The rearrangement uses TRBV12-3 or TRBV12-4 and TRBJ2-5; 7 bases are shared with TRBD2. This CDR3 is built from 14 residues. Trimming took 5 bases from V and 4 from J; bases not matched to a gene: 7. CDR3 sequence: CASSPRGGGETQYF. Written as DNA, the CDR3 is TGTGCCAGCAGTCCTCGTGGGGGGGGAGAGACCCAGTACTTC.

This clonotype showed up just a few times. The rearrangement uses TRBV30 and TRBJ2-5, with TRBD2 identical over 11 bases. The V gene's germline CDR1 is GTSNPN and CDR2 SVGIG (reference sequence). This CDR3 is 17 amino acids long. The J segment lost 5 bases and the V segment lost 0 bases, leaving 11 bases of the junction unmatched. CDR3 sequence: CAWSVRGLAGGRETQYF. CDR3 in DNA: TGTGCCTGGAGTGTACGGGGCCTAGCGGGGGGTAGGGAGACCCAGTACTTC.

J is TRBJ1-4 and V is TRBV12-3 or TRBV12-4; no definite D call. This CDR3 is built from 15 residues. The V end was cut by 3 bases, the J end by 3 bases, with 11 bases between. The CDR3: CASSLMYGSNEKLFF. The CDR3 DNA is TGTGCCAGCAGTTTGATGTACGGATCTAATGAAAAACTGTTTTTT.

As to this clonotype: One junction end does not reproduce the germline sequence, and a read error may be involved. The gene calls are TRBV7-9 and TRBJ2-1; 11 positions agree with TRBD2. In germline, CDR1 is SEHNR, CDR2 FQNEAQ (reference sequence). The CDR3 consists of 13 residues. The DNA for the CDR3 is TGTGCCAGCAGCCGGACTAGCGGGCCCCGAGAGGTCTTC. This translates into CASSRTSGPREVF.

This clonotype was found a few times. The J gene is TRBJ1-3, the V gene TRBV6-6; D perhaps matches TRBD1 (6 bases). V gave up 8 bases and J gave up 0 bases, with 14 bases separating them. This CDR3 is 15 amino acids long. The germline V gene encodes CDR1 MNHNY and CDR2 SVGAGI (reference sequence). The CDR3 loop is CASGLGAFSGNTIYF. The CDR3 DNA is TGTGCCAGCGGCCTGGGGGCCTTCTCTGGAAACACCATATATTTT.

The chain joins TRBV5-1 to TRBJ1-1; D is undetermined. Germline CDR1 is SGHRS and CDR2 is YFSETQ. This CDR3 region has 17 residues. Trimming stripped 0 bases from V and 1 base from J, with 16 bases between. The CDR3 sequence: CASSLAMAGIGNTEAFF. CDR3 nucleotide sequence: TGCGCCAGCAGCTTGGCCATGGCAGGTATAGGGAACACTGAAGCTTTCTTT.